This TCR beta chain was sequenced in a study of CD8 T cells in ankylosing spondylitis. Study observations and caveats: Eight or nine highly homologous variants formed a TCR beta motif that appeared characteristic of ankylosing spondylitis blood. Within peripheral blood, clones linked to disease were CD8+ and relatively rare.

Each CDR3 protein gets one entry after TCRdb re-called the 5' RACE reads with MiXCR. The sample lists about 400,000 distinct CDR3 sequences, 20% to 25% occurring once. The V end was cut by 2 bases, the J end by 4 bases, with 17 bases between. This CDR3 spans 17 amino acids. Germline values: CDR1 MNHEY, CDR2 SVGAGI. With respect to this clonotype: The antigen is unknown.

The gene calls are TRBV6-5 and TRBJ2-2; D is ambiguous. The sequencing sample was made of blood, either unsorted or a sorted T cell fraction (not recorded which). This receptor was taken from a male donor with ankylosing spondylitis. CDR3 in amino acids: CASSYRSIGLGTGELFF. The CDR3 DNA reads as TGTGCCAGCAGTTACCGGAGCATTGGGCTTGGCACCGGGGAGCTGTTTTTT.